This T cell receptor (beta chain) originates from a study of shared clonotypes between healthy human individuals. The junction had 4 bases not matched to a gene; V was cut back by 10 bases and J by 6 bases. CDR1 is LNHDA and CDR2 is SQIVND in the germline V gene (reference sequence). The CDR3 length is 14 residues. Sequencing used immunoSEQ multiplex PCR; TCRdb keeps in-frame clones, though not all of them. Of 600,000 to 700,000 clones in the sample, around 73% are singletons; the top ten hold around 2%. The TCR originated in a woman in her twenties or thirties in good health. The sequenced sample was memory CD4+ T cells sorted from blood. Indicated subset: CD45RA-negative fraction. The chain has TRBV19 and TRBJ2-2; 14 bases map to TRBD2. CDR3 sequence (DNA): TGTGCCACCGGACTAGCGGGAGGTCCCGGGGAGCTGTTTTTT. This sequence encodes CATGLAGGPGELFF.